A single sample gave rise to the 18 T cell receptor beta chains below, sequenced in a study of immune evolution from preneoplasia to lung adenocarcinoma. Method: immunoSEQ multiplex PCR; TCRdb's copy keeps in-frame clones and lacks some. The sample lists around 21,000 clones; approximately 71% were seen once. Source material: FFPE invasive lung adenocarcinoma tissue. These receptor sequences come from a person aged 60 to 70 with lung adenocarcinoma.

This CDR3 is CASSQTGTGNNEQFF. The CDR3 DNA is TGTGCCAGCTCACAAACCGGGACAGGGAACAATGAGCAGTTCTTC. This chain joins TRBV18 and TRBJ2-1; 9 bases agree with TRBD1. The CDR3 is made up of 15 amino acids. Germline CDR1 reads KGHSH; CDR2 reads LQKENI. The trim removed 4 bases at V and 5 bases at J, leaving 6 bases unmatched.

The genes are TRBV12-5 and TRBJ2-6, with D hard to call. Trimming shortened V by 3 bases and J by 1 base, and 7 bases separated the two germline ends. CDR3 length: 15 residues. Germline lookup yields CDR1 LGHNT and CDR2 FRNRAP. Here the CDR3 reads CASGFLGSGANVLTF. CDR3 nucleotide sequence: TGTGCTAGTGGTTTCCTTGGGTCTGGGGCCAACGTCCTGACTTTC.

This sequence joins TRBV5-1 and TRBJ2-7; D may be TRBD1 (6 bases). The CDR3 consists of 13 residues. Trimming took 0 bases from V and 6 from J, leaving 10 bases between them. Per the germline V gene, CDR1 is SGHRS and CDR2 is YFSETQ. CDR3 DNA: TGCGCCAGCAGCTTGGGTGGGGACACCGAGCAGTACTTC. Encoded protein: CASSLGGDTEQYF. Filled out from reference TRBV5-1 and TRBJ2-7, the complete variable domain reads KAGVTQTPRYLIKTRGQQVTLSCSPISGHRSVSWYQQTPGQGLQFLFEYFSETQRNKGNFPGRFSGRQFSNSRSEMNVSTLELGDSALYLCASSLGGDTEQYFGPGTRLTVT.

The chain has TRBV4-1 and TRBJ2-6; the D is unclear. Looked up from germline, CDR1 is MGHRA and CDR2 is YSYEKL. The CDR3 loop spans 15 amino acids. The V gene lost 2 bases and the J gene lost 0 bases, with 5 bases spanning the gap. Here the CDR3 reads CASSQPLSGANVLTF. CDR3 sequence (DNA): TGCGCCAGCAGCCAACCCCTCTCTGGGGCCAACGTCCTGACTTTC.

The rearrangement links TRBV28 to TRBJ2-5; 10 bases match TRBD2. V lost 8 bases to trimming and J lost 6 bases; unmatched junction nucleotides: 3. Germline V CDR1 and CDR2: MDHEN, SYDVKM. The CDR3 loop spans 12 amino acids. CDR3 nucleotide sequence: TGTGCCAGCGAAACTAGCGGGAAGACCCAGTACTTC. It yields the protein CASETSGKTQYF.

This clone was seen more than once but under ten times. This chain connects TRBV28 to TRBJ1-1; D unresolved. V was clipped by 8 bases and J by 4 bases, with 17 bases between them. The length of the CDR3 is 14 residues. CDR1 is MDHEN and CDR2 is SYDVKM in the germline V gene. Written as DNA, the CDR3 is TGTGCCAGCTTACTACGGACGGGAATCACTGAAGCTTTCTTT. This sequence encodes CASLLRTGITEAFF.

The rearrangement uses TRBV10-3 and TRBJ2-1; D is unresolved. From germline, CDR1 is ENHRY and CDR2 SYGVKD. The CDR3 runs to 13 residues. V lost 8 bases and J 3 bases, leaving 11 bases between the germline ends. CDR3 sequence: CAISLTVYNEQFF. The CDR3 DNA follows: TGTGCCATCTCCCTAACAGTCTACAATGAGCAGTTCTTC.

In this sample, this clone turned up a few times. The V gene is TRBV9, the J gene TRBJ2-1, with D uncertain. There are 15 residues in the CDR3. Germline values: CDR1 SGDLS, CDR2 YYNGEE. Trimming stripped 0 bases from V and 2 bases from J, with 9 bases between. CDR3 sequence reads: CASSVDPGPYNEQFF. DNA for the CDR3: TGTGCCAGCAGCGTAGATCCCGGCCCCTACAATGAGCAGTTCTTC.

The count of this clone is one. The rearrangement links TRBV7-2 to TRBJ2-2, with D hard to call. Germline V gives CDR1 SGHTA, CDR2 FQGNSA. Between the trimmed V and J ends, which lost 3 bases and 2 bases, there was a span of 7 bases. The CDR3 runs 14 residues. The CDR3 spells CASSFQTNTGELFF. In DNA form, the CDR3 reads TGTGCCAGCAGCTTCCAGACAAACACCGGGGAGCTGTTTTTT.

This clone was seen a few times. The chain is built from TRBV29-1 and TRBJ2-7; 9 positions agree with TRBD1. The germline gives CDR1 SQVTM, CDR2 ANQGSEA. This CDR3 region has 15 residues. V dropped 0 bases and J dropped 0; count of bases not matched to a gene: 3. The CDR3 sequence: CSVEDGTGTSYEQYF. DNA for the CDR3: TGCAGCGTTGAAGATGGGACAGGGACCTCCTACGAGCAGTACTTC.

This clone is classed as medium-sized. Distinct nucleotide sequences in the sample also encode this CDR3. This sequence joins TRBV25-1 and TRBJ2-7, with 8 bases identical to TRBD1. The CDR3 totals 13 residues. The germline V gene has CDR1 MGHDK and CDR2 SYGVNS. Trimming removed 8 bases from V and 2 bases from J; junction bases left unmatched: 5. This chain's CDR3 is CASLKTGAYEQYF. The CDR3 nucleotides are TGTGCCAGCCTAAAGACAGGGGCCTACGAGCAGTACTTC.

The chain links TRBV7-9 to TRBJ2-3; 8 bases match TRBD1. The CDR3 is 15 amino acids. V lost 3 bases to trimming and J lost 5 bases; unmatched junction nucleotides: 7. Germline loops: CDR1 SEHNR, CDR2 FQNEAQ (reference sequence). The CDR3 DNA sequence: TGTGCCAGCAGCTTCCAGGCAGGGGGCGTAGATACGCAGTATTTT. Translating it yields CASSFQAGGVDTQYF.

A note on this clone: In the same sample, other DNA sequences code for this CDR3. The gene calls are TRBV9 and TRBJ2-1; the D is unclear. Germline CDR1 reads SGDLS; CDR2 reads YYNGEE. The CDR3 loop spans 12 amino acids. Trimming cost V 0 bases and J 5 bases, with 3 bases left between them. CDR3 DNA: TGTGCCAGCAGCGTAGGCCACAATGAGCAGTTCTTC. Translated: CASSVGHNEQFF.

This clone was observed a few times. The rearrangement links TRBV4-1 to TRBJ2-1; 12 nucleotides align to TRBD2. Trimming took 1 base from V and 4 from J; bases not matched to a gene: 5. This CDR3 has 17 amino acids. Germline V gene sequence: CDR1 MGHRA, CDR2 YSYEKL. CDR3 in amino acids: CASSQGASGRAYNEQFF. DNA of the CDR3: TGCGCCAGCAGCCAAGGGGCTAGCGGGAGGGCTTACAATGAGCAGTTCTTC.

The V call is TRBV5-4, the J call TRBJ2-1; tentative D call: TRBD1 (6 bases). Germline CDR1 reads SGHNT; CDR2 reads YYREEE (reference sequence). CDR3 length: 15 residues. The ends were cut back, 1 base at V and 2 bases at J, with 10 bases in the middle. DNA of the CDR3: TGTGCCAGCAGCTTGTCTACAGGGACCTACAATGAGCAGTTCTTC. As protein: CASSLSTGTYNEQFF.

This chain links TRBV27 with TRBJ1-2; 7 bases are a match to TRBD1. After removal of 7 bases from V and 7 bases from J, the junction contained 9 bases not matched to a gene. Germline V gene data show CDR1 as MNHEY and CDR2 as SMNVEV (reference sequence). The CDR3 has 13 residues. The CDR3 nucleotides are TGTGCCAGCAAATTAACAGGGGCGGTTGGCTACACCTTC. It yields the protein CASKLTGAVGYTF.

This sequence joins TRBV25-1 and TRBJ2-5; possible D gene TRBD2, 6 bases. Germline CDR1 MGHDK, CDR2 SYGVNS. V dropped 5 bases and J dropped 9 bases, with 19 bases sitting between them. This CDR3 region has 14 residues. CDR3 amino acids: CASSHWRDPPAQYF. In DNA form, the CDR3 reads TGTGCCAGCAGTCATTGGCGGGACCCCCCGGCCCAGTACTTC.

By its share, this clone is medium-sized. The chain employs TRBV30 and TRBJ2-7; TRBD1 might be the D (5 bases). The CDR3 totals 13 residues. The germline V gene has CDR1 GTSNPN and CDR2 SVGIG (reference sequence). V lost 4 bases and J lost 2, with 12 bases in between. CDR3 coding DNA: TGTGCCTGGATTCGGCAGGGCGCCTACGAGCAGTACTTC. The encoded protein is CAWIRQGAYEQYF.